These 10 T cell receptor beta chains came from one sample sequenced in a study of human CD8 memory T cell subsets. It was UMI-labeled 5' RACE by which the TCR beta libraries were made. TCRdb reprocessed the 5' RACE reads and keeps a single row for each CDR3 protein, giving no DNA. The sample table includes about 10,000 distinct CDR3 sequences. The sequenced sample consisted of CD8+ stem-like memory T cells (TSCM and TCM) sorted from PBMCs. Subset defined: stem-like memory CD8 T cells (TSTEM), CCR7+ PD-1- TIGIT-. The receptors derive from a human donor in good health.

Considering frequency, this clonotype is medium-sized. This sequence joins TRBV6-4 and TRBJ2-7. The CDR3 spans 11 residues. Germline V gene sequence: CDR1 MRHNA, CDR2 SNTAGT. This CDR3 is CASRPNYEQYF.

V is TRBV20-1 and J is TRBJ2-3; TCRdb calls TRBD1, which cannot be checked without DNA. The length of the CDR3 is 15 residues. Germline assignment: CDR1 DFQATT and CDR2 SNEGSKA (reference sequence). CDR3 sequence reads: CSAEGSGTLTDTQYF.

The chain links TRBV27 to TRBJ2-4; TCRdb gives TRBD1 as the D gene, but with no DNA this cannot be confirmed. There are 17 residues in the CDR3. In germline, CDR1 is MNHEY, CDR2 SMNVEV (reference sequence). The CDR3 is CASSYLAGGLAKNIQYF.

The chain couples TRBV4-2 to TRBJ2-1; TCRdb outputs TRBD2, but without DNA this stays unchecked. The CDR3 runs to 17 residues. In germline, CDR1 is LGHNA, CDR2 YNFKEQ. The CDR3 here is CASSQDLQGGVINEQFF.

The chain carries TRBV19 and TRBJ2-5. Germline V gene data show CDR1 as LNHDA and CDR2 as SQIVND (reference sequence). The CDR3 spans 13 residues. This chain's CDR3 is CASSIAAQETQYF.

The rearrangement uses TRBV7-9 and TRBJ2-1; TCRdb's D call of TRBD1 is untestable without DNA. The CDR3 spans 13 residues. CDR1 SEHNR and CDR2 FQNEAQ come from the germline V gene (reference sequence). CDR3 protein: CASSPPADNEQFF.

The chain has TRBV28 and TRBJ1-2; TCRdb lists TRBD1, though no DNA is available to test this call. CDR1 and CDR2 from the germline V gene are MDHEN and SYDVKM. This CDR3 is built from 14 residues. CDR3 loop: CASRGGTWVYGYTF.

This chain's CDR3 is CASSSTGLGFEQFF. The chain carries TRBV27 and TRBJ2-1. The CDR3 runs 14 residues. The germline gives CDR1 MNHEY, CDR2 SMNVEV (reference sequence).

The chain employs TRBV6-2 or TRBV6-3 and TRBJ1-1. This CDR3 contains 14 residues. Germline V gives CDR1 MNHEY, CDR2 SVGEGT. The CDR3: CASSLLAGNTEAFF.

This CDR3 reads CASSFGTNYGYTF. This sequence joins TRBV27 and TRBJ1-2; as DNA is missing, the TRBD1 call by TCRdb cannot be tested. The CDR3 totals 13 residues. CDR1 is MNHEY and CDR2 is SMNVEV in the germline V gene (reference sequence).